The 25 T cell receptor beta chains below were found in one sample sequenced in a study of beta chain features in type 1 diabetes. TCRB transcripts that were expressed got sequenced, as all of the isolated RNA had been reverse transcribed. Sequencing used immunoSEQ multiplex PCR; TCRdb keeps in-frame clones, though not all of them. The data show 810,000 or so clones, with about 17% seen just once and about 0.025% held by the top ten. The sequenced material came from naive CD4+ T cells from blood. The receptors here all came from a woman between 18 and 29 years old in good health.

This clone appeared once. CDR3 in DNA: TGTGCCAGCAGCACTAGACAGGGTGAGGAGACCCAGTACTTC. It codes for CASSTRQGEETQYF. The V gene is TRBV4-2, the J gene TRBJ2-5, with TRBD1 matching over 7 bases. The ends lost 5 bases at V and 5 bases at J; junction bases unmatched: 8. This CDR3 spans 14 amino acids. Germline CDR1 is LGHNA and CDR2 is YNFKEQ.

V and J are TRBV6-1 and TRBJ1-1; 8 nucleotides line up with TRBD1. Per germline, CDR1 MNHNS and CDR2 SASEGT. The CDR3 spans 15 residues. Trimming took 3 bases from V and 5 from J; bases not matched to a gene: 8. CDR3 in amino acids: CASSDSWTGRTEAFF. The CDR3 DNA reads TGTGCCAGCAGTGATAGTTGGACAGGGAGGACTGAAGCTTTCTTT.

The chain carries TRBV5-6 and TRBJ2-5; no reliable D call. This CDR3 has 13 residues. Germline CDR1 SGHDT, CDR2 YYEEEE. V was trimmed by 4 bases and J by 5 bases, leaving 12 bases between them. The DNA for the CDR3 is TGTGCCAGCAGCCCCTCGGTTGAGGAGACCCAGTACTTC. Translating it yields CASSPSVEETQYF.

The CDR3 DNA is TGTGCCAGCAGTCGGGACAGCTTGTACCTTTCTGGGGCCAACGTCCTGACTTTC. It yields the protein CASSRDSLYLSGANVLTF. The V call is TRBV7-2, the J call TRBJ2-6, with 7 positions matching TRBD1. From germline, CDR1 is SGHTA and CDR2 FQGNSA. V dropped 6 bases and J dropped 1; count of bases not matched to a gene: 12. The CDR3 totals 18 residues.

This clone was observed a few times. The rearrangement links TRBV18 to TRBJ1-2; 12 bases are a match to TRBD1. Unmatched junction bases numbered 3, after V lost 6 bases and J lost 7 bases. Germline V gives CDR1 KGHSH, CDR2 LQKENI. This CDR3 region has 13 residues. The CDR3 DNA sequence: TGTGCCAGCTCGGGACAGGGGGCGCTTGGCTACACCTTC. This translates into CASSGQGALGYTF.

This clone was picked up a small number of times. The CDR3: CASSIDALTGGQYNEQFF. CDR3 nucleotides: TGTGCCAGTAGTATAGATGCCTTGACAGGGGGCCAATACAATGAGCAGTTCTTC. This chain uses TRBV19 with TRBJ2-1, with 10 bases aligning to TRBD1. Germline V lookup: CDR1 LNHDA, CDR2 SQIVND (reference sequence). V was pared by 0 bases and J by 4 bases, with 9 bases of the junction left unmatched. The CDR3 has 18 amino acids.

This clone was seen a few times. This same CDR3 is encoded by further DNA sequences in the sample. For the CDR3, the DNA is TGCGCCAGCAGCTTGGGACTAGCGGGAGGTACAGATACGCAGTATTTT. It translates to CASSLGLAGGTDTQYF. The chain links TRBV5-1 to TRBJ2-3; 13 bases agree with TRBD2. The CDR3 loop spans 16 amino acids. V gave up 0 bases and J gave up 3 bases; unmatched junction bases: 1. Germline V gene lookup returns CDR1 SGHRS and CDR2 YFSETQ.

This clone was observed a handful of times. V usage is TRBV6-5 and J usage is TRBJ1-4, with D hard to call. The CDR3 is made up of 14 amino acids. Per germline, CDR1 MNHEY and CDR2 SVGAGI. The V end lost 2 bases, the J end lost 5 bases, and 9 bases lay between the germline ends. CDR3 residues: CASSYGRSNEKLFF. CDR3 coding DNA: TGTGCCAGCAGTTACGGCCGGTCAAATGAAAAACTGTTTTTT.

This chain uses TRBV27 with TRBJ2-2; D might be TRBD1 (6 bases). V was trimmed by 1 base and J by 4 bases, leaving 19 bases between them. There are 18 residues in the CDR3. The germline CDR1 and CDR2 sequences are MNHEY and SMNVEV (reference sequence). The CDR3 nucleotides read TGTGCCAGCAGTTTATTCCCCTTATCAGGGGTTCGCACCGGGGAGCTGTTTTTT. It yields the protein CASSLFPLSGVRTGELFF.

The chain joins TRBV19 to TRBJ1-5; D is perhaps TRBD1 (5 bases). The V gene's germline CDR1 is LNHDA and CDR2 SQIVND (reference sequence). The CDR3 is 13 residues long. V was pared by 5 bases and J by 9 bases, with 14 bases between. DNA of the CDR3: TGTGCCAGTAGTGATCAGATCCAGGGGCCCCAGCATTTT. Protein: CASSDQIQGPQHF. The entire variable domain, with the rest obtained from reference TRBV19 and TRBJ1-5, is as follows: DGGITQSPKYLFRKEGQNVTLSCEQNLNHDAMYWYRQDPGQGLRLIYYSQIVNDFQKGDIAEGYSVSREKKESFPLTVTSAQKNPTAFYLCASSDQIQGPQHFGDGTRLSIL.

This clone was seen only a few times. The chain recombines TRBV9 with TRBJ1-1, with D possibly being TRBD1 (5 bases). The V end lost 0 bases, the J end lost 8 bases, and 17 bases lay between the germline ends. This CDR3 spans 15 amino acids. Looked up from germline, CDR1 is SGDLS and CDR2 is YYNGEE. In DNA form, the CDR3 reads TGTGCCAGCAGCGTAGGGAAGGGGCCCACCACGGAAGCTTTCTTT. Encoded protein: CASSVGKGPTTEAFF.

This clone appeared a single time. V usage is TRBV18 and J usage is TRBJ1-1, with TRBD1 matching over 8 bases. Germline V gives CDR1 KGHSH, CDR2 LQKENI. V trimming: 4 bases; J trimming: 11 bases; junction bases outside the gene matches: 15. This CDR3 spans 15 amino acids. The CDR3: CASSLSGTGIVKAFF. CDR3 nucleotides: TGTGCCAGCTCACTCTCCGGGACAGGTATCGTCAAGGCTTTCTTT.

In its sample, this clone was seen a few times. The V call is TRBV5-1, the J call TRBJ1-1; 9 bases line up with TRBD1. Trimming at V came to 2 bases and at J to 1 base, leaving 12 bases not matched to a gene. The CDR3 loop spans 18 amino acids. The germline V gene encodes CDR1 SGHRS and CDR2 YFSETQ. CDR3 loop: CASSFWGQGKGTNTEAFF. CDR3 coding DNA: TGCGCCAGCAGCTTCTGGGGACAGGGAAAGGGGACGAACACTGAAGCTTTCTTT.

The sample holds a few counts of this clone. This sequence joins TRBV28 and TRBJ2-2; 14 nucleotides match TRBD2. V shed 10 bases and J 5 bases; nucleotides not matched to a gene: 15. This CDR3 is 18 amino acids long. Germline V lookup: CDR1 MDHEN, CDR2 SYDVKM. The CDR3 sequence: CATQREGLAGVGTGELFF. In nucleotides, the CDR3 is TGTGCCACCCAGAGAGAGGGACTAGCGGGAGTGGGGACCGGGGAGCTGTTTTTT.

This clone was observed a handful of times. This sequence joins TRBV10-3 and TRBJ2-3, with D perhaps TRBD1 (6 bases). V lost 8 bases, J lost 6 bases, and 15 bases lay in between. This CDR3 comprises 13 residues. Germline V lookup: CDR1 ENHRY, CDR2 SYGVKD. CDR3 in DNA: TGTGCCATCGGGGCGACAGGTACGGATACGCAGTATTTT. It yields the protein CAIGATGTDTQYF.

This clone was detected a few times. The V gene is TRBV7-4, the J gene TRBJ2-7; D is unresolved. Per the germline V gene, CDR1 is SGHVT and CDR2 is SQSDAQ. V was clipped by 1 base and J by 5 bases, with 12 bases between them. The CDR3 totals 14 residues. This CDR3 is CASSLGLAVDEQYF. CDR3 DNA: TGTGCCAGCAGCTTAGGGTTGGCGGTCGACGAGCAGTACTTC.

V is TRBV7-3 and J is TRBJ1-1; weak D call: TRBD1 (5 bases). Germline CDR1 and CDR2: SGHTA and FQGTGA. This CDR3 has 13 residues. V was clipped by 4 bases and J by 7 bases, with 13 bases between them. In nucleotides, the CDR3 is TGTGCCAGCAGCTCTAGGGGAGGCGATGAAGCTTTCTTT. It specifies CASSSRGGDEAFF.

This clone was seen a handful of times. The chain has TRBV28 and TRBJ2-7; 7 bases match TRBD2. Germline V gives CDR1 MDHEN, CDR2 SYDVKM. The length of the CDR3 is 16 residues. V trimming: 5 bases; J trimming: 3 bases; junction bases outside the gene matches: 13. This chain's CDR3 is CASSNLELADFYEQYF. CDR3 DNA: TGTGCCAGCAGTAATCTGGAGCTAGCGGACTTCTACGAGCAGTACTTC.

This rearrangement joins TRBV7-2 to TRBJ2-7, with D unresolved. The germline CDR1 and CDR2 sequences are SGHTA and FQGNSA. This CDR3 has 13 residues. Trimming stripped 5 bases from V and 7 bases from J, with 15 bases between. CDR3 amino acids: CASSLGRGWEQYF. DNA of the CDR3: TGTGCCAGCAGCCTTGGGCGTGGGTGGGAGCAGTACTTC.

The rearrangement links TRBV4-3 to TRBJ2-1, with D possibly matching TRBD2 (6 bases). The V gene lost 3 bases and the J gene lost 8 bases, with 17 bases spanning the gap. The germline V gene has CDR1 LGHNA and CDR2 YSLEER. This CDR3 has 15 residues. CDR3 region: CASSHGGRDADEQFF. CDR3 coding DNA: TGCGCCAGCAGCCACGGGGGAAGGGACGCCGATGAGCAGTTCTTC.

The gene calls are TRBV19 and TRBJ2-1; D gene ambiguous. With 2 bases removed from V and 1 base from J, the gap between germline ends came to 9 bases. The CDR3 consists of 15 residues. CDR1 is LNHDA, CDR2 SQIVND, per germline (reference sequence). The CDR3 DNA is TGTGCCAGTAGTATACTTTCAACTTCCTACAATGAGCAGTTCTTC. It is translated as CASSILSTSYNEQFF.

Turning to this clone: Other DNA sequences in the same sample also yield this CDR3. The rearrangement uses TRBV28 and TRBJ1-2, with 7 bases matching TRBD1. This CDR3 has 13 residues. Germline V gene sequence: CDR1 MDHEN, CDR2 SYDVKM. The J segment lost 5 bases and the V segment lost 6 bases, leaving 6 bases of the junction unmatched. CDR3 coding DNA: TGTGCCAGCAGCTCGCCAGGGGGGTATGGCTACACCTTC. Translating it yields CASSSPGGYGYTF.

This clone was seen more than once but under ten times. The CDR3, as DNA: TGTGCCAGCAGTGAAGCTTACAATGAGCAGTTCTTC. Its protein product is CASSEAYNEQFF. This rearrangement joins TRBV25-1 to TRBJ2-1; D remains ambiguous. CDR3 length: 12 amino acids. From germline, CDR1 is MGHDK and CDR2 SYGVNS. The germline V and J ends were trimmed by 2 bases and 4 bases, with 3 bases remaining between them. Together with reference TRBV25-1 and TRBJ2-1, the CDR3 gives the full variable domain: EADIYQTPRYLVIGTGKKITLECSQTMGHDKMYWYQQDPGMELHLIHYSYGVNSTEKGDLSSESTVSRIRTEHFPLTLESARPSHTSQYLCASSEAYNEQFFGPGTRLTVL.

This sequence joins TRBV4-1 and TRBJ2-3; D is unclear. The length of the CDR3 is 14 residues. CDR1 and CDR2 (germline): MGHRA, YSYEKL. Trimming removed 2 bases at V and 4 bases at J, with 10 bases between. The CDR3 DNA follows: TGCGCCAGCAGCCAACACTCTAGAGCAGATACGCAGTATTTT. It codes for CASSQHSRADTQYF.

This clone occurred a few times. The chain combines TRBV2 with TRBJ1-2, with D hard to call. This CDR3 has 14 residues. Trimming removed 8 bases from V and 1 base from J, with 14 bases in between. CDR1 and CDR2 from the germline V gene are SNHLY and FYNNEI. The CDR3 DNA reads TGTGCCAGCGAAAAAAACGGGGTTAACTATGGCTACACCTTC. Translation gives CASEKNGVNYGYTF. The full variable domain, rest sourced from reference TRBV2 and TRBJ1-2, is EPEVTQTPSHQVTQMGQEVILRCVPISNHLYFYWYRQILGQKVEFLVSFYNNEISEKSEIFDDQFSVERPDGSNFTLKIRSTKLEDSAMYFCASEKNGVNYGYTFGSGTRLTVV.